The 26 T cell receptor beta chains in this list originate from one sample, sequenced in a study of blood T cell repertoires in COVID-19. Produced via immunoSEQ multiplex PCR; TCRdb's table is partial and in-frame only. The table lists fewer than 300,000 clones, more than 80% of them singletons. The sequencing sample was made of PBMCs or T cells enriched from blood (not recorded which). The receptors here all came from a woman in her 30s who had recovered from COVID-19.

The chain combines TRBV9 with TRBJ1-1, with 11 bases matching TRBD1. Germline V CDR1 and CDR2: SGDLS, YYNGEE. The junction had 3 bases not matched to a gene; V was cut back by 0 bases and J by 5 bases. This CDR3 has 15 amino acids. The CDR3 nucleotides read TGTGCCAGCAGCGTAGGGACAGGGGGCTTAACTGAAGCTTTCTTT. Its protein is CASSVGTGGLTEAFF.

The J gene is TRBJ1-5, the V gene TRBV24-1; D is uncertain. Trimming cost V 12 bases and J 4 bases, with 12 bases left between them. This CDR3 is 12 amino acids long. Germline V lookup: CDR1 KGHDR, CDR2 SFDVKD. This CDR3 reads CAGGRRNQPQHF. As DNA, the CDR3 is TGTGCCGGAGGGCGTCGGAATCAGCCCCAGCATTTT.

V usage is TRBV28 and J usage is TRBJ1-2, with 8 bases identical to TRBD1. This CDR3 comprises 12 residues. The germline gives CDR1 MDHEN, CDR2 SYDVKM. The V gene end was trimmed by 7 bases and the J gene end by 6 bases; junction bases not matched to a gene: 4. CDR3 sequence (DNA): TGTGCCAGCAAGGACAGGGTTGATGGCTACACCTTC. It specifies CASKDRVDGYTF.

The genes are TRBV10-2 and TRBJ1-2; D perhaps matches TRBD1 (5 bases). The CDR3 is made up of 13 amino acids. Trimming took off 6 bases at V and 0 bases at J, with 8 bases between the two ends. Germline values: CDR1 WSHSY, CDR2 SAAADI. CDR3 sequence (DNA): TGCGCCAGCAGAGAAGGGGCTAACTATGGCTACACCTTC. It codes for CASREGANYGYTF.

This clone occurred once. This sequence joins TRBV12-5 and TRBJ2-1; TRBD1 is a possible D gene (6 bases). CDR1 LGHNT and CDR2 FRNRAP come from the germline V gene. The CDR3 is 13 residues long. V was trimmed by 6 bases and J by 4 bases, leaving 10 bases between them. The DNA for the CDR3 is TGTGCTAGTGGGCGGACAGTTTACAATGAGCAGTTCTTC. Its protein product is CASGRTVYNEQFF.

The chain recombines TRBV7-9 with TRBJ2-7; D is unclear. Germline CDR1 SEHNR, CDR2 FQNEAQ (reference sequence). V shed 1 base and J shed 6 bases, with 13 bases lying between them. This CDR3 is 14 amino acids long. The CDR3 reads CASSLVGGDPEQYF. In nucleotides, the CDR3 is TGTGCCAGCAGCTTAGTCGGCGGTGATCCCGAGCAGTACTTC.

The CDR3 DNA follows: TGCGCCAGCAGGAACCAGGGAAAGAACTACGAGCAGTACTTC. It codes for CASRNQGKNYEQYF. This chain connects TRBV5-1 to TRBJ2-7, with D possibly TRBD1 on 5 matching bases. The CDR3 totals 14 residues. Germline CDR1 is SGHRS and CDR2 is YFSETQ. Trimming pared 5 bases from V and 3 bases from J, leaving 15 bases between.

The genes are TRBV7-9 and TRBJ2-5, with 7 bases lining up with TRBD1. The CDR3 length is 13 residues. From germline, CDR1 is SEHNR and CDR2 FQNEAQ (reference sequence). The ends lost 5 bases at V and 5 bases at J; junction bases unmatched: 5. The CDR3 DNA reads TGTGCCAGCAGCCCGGGACAGCAGGAGACCCAGTACTTC. Encoded protein: CASSPGQQETQYF.

V gene TRBV6-2 or TRBV6-3 combines with J gene TRBJ2-3; D possibly corresponds to TRBD2 (6 bases). Germline V lookup: CDR1 MNHEY, CDR2 SVGEGT. V gave up 1 base and J gave up 0 bases, with 8 bases separating them. The CDR3 loop spans 15 amino acids. In nucleotides, the CDR3 is TGTGCCAGCAGTTACTTTGGGGGGAGCACAGATACGCAGTATTTT. Its translation is CASSYFGGSTDTQYF.

This chain joins TRBV4-3 and TRBJ2-2; D gene ambiguous. Trimming took 2 bases from V and 4 from J, leaving 20 bases between them. The CDR3 length is 18 residues. In germline, CDR1 is LGHNA, CDR2 YSLEER. In nucleotides, the CDR3 is TGCGCCAGCAGCCAACTTGGGTTTAGAGACAAGGTCACCGGGGAGCTGTTTTTT. Its protein is CASSQLGFRDKVTGELFF.

On this clone: Compared with germline, one end of the junction differs, possibly owing to a read error. The chain links TRBV7-2 to TRBJ1-5; D perhaps matches TRBD1 (5 bases). The length of the CDR3 is 13 residues. The V gene's germline CDR1 is SGHTA and CDR2 FQGNSA. CDR3: CASSLARDQPQHF. CDR3 bases: TGTGCCAGCAGCCTAGCCAGGGATCAGCCCCAGCATTTT.

The J gene is TRBJ1-6, the V gene TRBV18, with TRBD1 matching over 9 bases. The CDR3 has 18 residues. Trimming removed 1 base from V and 0 bases from J; junction bases left unmatched: 4. CDR1 and CDR2 from the germline V gene are KGHSH and LQKENI. In DNA form, the CDR3 reads TGTGCCAGCTCACCACAAGGACAGGGGAACTCCTATAATTCACCCCTCCACTTT. Residues: CASSPQGQGNSYNSPLHF.

The J gene is TRBJ2-5, the V gene TRBV19, with TRBD2 matching over 9 bases. The CDR3 extends over 15 amino acids. CDR1 is LNHDA, CDR2 SQIVND, per germline (reference sequence). J lost 3 bases, V lost 7 bases, and 9 bases had no gene match. The CDR3, as DNA: TGTGCCAGTAAAGTCAAGCTAGCGGGAAAAGAGACCCAGTACTTC. Translated: CASKVKLAGKETQYF.

This rearrangement joins TRBV6-5 to TRBJ1-6; 7 bases line up with TRBD1. This CDR3 comprises 14 residues. The V gene end was trimmed by 4 bases and the J gene end by 7 bases; junction bases not matched to a gene: 4. Germline V gives CDR1 MNHEY, CDR2 SVGAGI. Here the CDR3 DNA reads TGTGCCAGCAGTTTTGGACAGGCGAATTCACCCCTCCACTTT. Residues: CASSFGQANSPLHF.

V and J are TRBV4-1 and TRBJ2-4, with TRBD2 as a possible D gene (6 bases). This CDR3 has 16 residues. Germline V CDR1 and CDR2: MGHRA, YSYEKL. Trimming removed 1 base at V and 5 bases at J, with 15 bases between. DNA of the CDR3: TGCGCCAGCAGCCAAGCCTACGGGAGTGCTGAAAACATTCAGTACTTC. Translating it yields CASSQAYGSAENIQYF.

The chain uses TRBV7-6 and TRBJ1-5, with a tentative D call TRBD1 (5 bases). V gave up 5 bases and J gave up 3 bases, with 17 bases separating them. Germline values: CDR1 SGHVS, CDR2 FNYEAQ. The CDR3 covers 16 residues. CDR3 in DNA: TGTGCCAGCAGCCCAATGGGGGGTTTCCACAATCAGCCCCAGCATTTT. Translated, it gives CASSPMGGFHNQPQHF.

The J gene is TRBJ2-1, the V gene TRBV5-6; TRBD2 matches at 7 bases. This CDR3 contains 13 residues. The germline V gene encodes CDR1 SGHDT and CDR2 YYEEEE. The J segment lost 6 bases and the V segment lost 4 bases, leaving 4 bases of the junction unmatched. CDR3 DNA sequence: TGTGCCAGCAGCCCCGCGGGGGTCAATGAGCAGTTCTTC. Translating gives CASSPAGVNEQFF.

This chain joins TRBV4-1 and TRBJ2-3; no reliable D call. The CDR3 totals 15 residues. The V end lost 0 bases, the J end lost 2 bases, and 9 bases lay between the germline ends. Germline assignment: CDR1 MGHRA and CDR2 YSYEKL. CDR3 bases: TGCGCCAGCAGCCAAGAGGCGGCGGACACAGATACGCAGTATTTT. This translates into CASSQEAADTDTQYF.

This sequence joins TRBV4-3 and TRBJ1-2; tentative D call: TRBD1 (6 bases). Germline V gene data show CDR1 as LGHNA and CDR2 as YSLEER. V lost 0 bases, J lost 5 bases, and 13 bases lay in between. CDR3 size: 15 residues. The CDR3 sequence is CASSQDARDTYGYTF. The CDR3 nucleotides read TGCGCCAGCAGCCAAGATGCCAGGGACACATATGGCTACACCTTC.

The gene calls are TRBV14 and TRBJ2-7, with D perhaps matching TRBD2 (5 bases). Germline V lookup: CDR1 SGHDN, CDR2 FVKESK. The CDR3 loop spans 15 amino acids. V dropped 4 bases and J dropped 2 bases, with 15 bases sitting between them. The CDR3 loop is CASSPQYLAPYEQYF. CDR3 nucleotide sequence: TGTGCCAGCAGCCCCCAATACTTAGCGCCCTACGAGCAGTACTTC. The complete variable domain, with remaining parts taken from reference TRBV14 and TRBJ2-7, reads EAGVTQFPSHSVIEKGQTVTLRCDPISGHDNLYWYRRVMGKEIKFLLHFVKESKQDESGMPNNRFLAERTGGTYSTLKVQPAELEDSGVYFCASSPQYLAPYEQYFGPGTRLTVT.

This chain links TRBV28 with TRBJ2-7; D is unresolved. The V end lost 7 bases, the J end lost 2 bases, and 18 bases lay between the germline ends. The CDR3 extends over 15 amino acids. CDR1 is MDHEN, CDR2 SYDVKM, per germline. The CDR3 DNA is TGTGCCAGCACTACTGATGGCCGGGTCCCCTACGAGCAGTACTTC. Its translation is CASTTDGRVPYEQYF.

The chain employs TRBV2 and TRBJ2-7; possible D gene TRBD2, 5 bases. V gave up 3 bases and J gave up 2 bases, with 11 bases separating them. Germline-derived CDR1 and CDR2 are SNHLY and FYNNEI. The CDR3 contains 14 residues. Here the CDR3 reads CASSDSPGTYEQYF. The DNA for the CDR3 is TGTGCCAGCAGTGATAGTCCGGGAACCTACGAGCAGTACTTC. Looking up the rest from reference TRBV2 and TRBJ2-7 gives the full variable domain: EPEVTQTPSHQVTQMGQEVILRCVPISNHLYFYWYRQILGQKVEFLVSFYNNEISEKSEIFDDQFSVERPDGSNFTLKIRSTKLEDSAMYFCASSDSPGTYEQYFGPGTRLTVT.

The V call is TRBV5-4, the J call TRBJ1-1; D unresolved. V lost 2 bases, J lost 2 bases, and 10 bases lay in between. The CDR3 runs to 14 residues. In germline, CDR1 is SGHNT, CDR2 YYREEE (reference sequence). The CDR3 coding sequence is TGTGCCAGCAGCTTTGATAGTCGTAACACTGAAGCTTTCTTT. This encodes CASSFDSRNTEAFF.

The chain employs TRBV5-1 and TRBJ2-1, with a possible D match to TRBD1 (5 bases). Germline lookup yields CDR1 SGHRS and CDR2 YFSETQ. The ends were cut back, 4 bases at V and 4 bases at J, with 12 bases in the middle. The CDR3 consists of 14 residues. Written as DNA, the CDR3 is TGCGCCAGCAGCCATCCAGGGCCATACAATGAGCAGTTCTTC. This gives the protein CASSHPGPYNEQFF.

This chain joins TRBV30 and TRBJ2-3, with a possible D match to TRBD2 (6 bases). V lost 0 bases to trimming and J lost 2 bases, with 12 bases between them. The CDR3 spans 15 residues. Germline V gene lookup returns CDR1 GTSNPN and CDR2 SVGIG (reference sequence). The CDR3 DNA reads as TGTGCCTGGAGTGTTAGCGGAGGGGTCACAGATACGCAGTATTTT. This translates into CAWSVSGGVTDTQYF.

The V and J genes are TRBV7-9 and TRBJ2-2; D is uncertain. Germline V gene data show CDR1 as SEHNR and CDR2 as FQNEAQ (reference sequence). CDR3 size: 14 residues. Trimming shortened V by 3 bases and J by 4 bases, and 9 bases separated the two germline ends. DNA of the CDR3: TGTGCCAGCAGCTTTCCAGGAACCACCGGGGAGCTGTTTTTT. Its protein product is CASSFPGTTGELFF.